A single TCR beta chain is shown here with its context. Diagnoses were established using clinical symptoms, serum thyroxine and TRAb, thyroid ultrasound and orbital computed tomography. This record belongs to a study of T cells in Graves' hyperthyroidism and ophthalmopathy. RNA transcripts provided the source from which TCR beta CDR3 regions were amplified. An initial round of RT-PCR targeting the TCR CDR3 relied on the HTBI primer set. TCRdb reanalysed the multiplex PCR reads using MiXCR and keeps one entry per CDR3 protein. Here the sample spans 500,000 to 600,000 distinct CDR3 sequences, 46% being singletons. V dropped 6 bases and J dropped 5; count of bases not matched to a gene: 11. Per the germline V gene, CDR1 is ENHRY and CDR2 is SYGVKD. This CDR3 region has 15 residues.

This rearrangement joins TRBV10-3 to TRBJ2-5, with 8 bases that match TRBD1. Material: peripheral blood or thyroid tissue (not recorded which). This clonotype was sampled from an adult woman with Graves' disease, either hyperthyroidism or ophthalmopathy (not recorded which). CDR3 sequence (DNA): TGTGCCATCAGGCCACAGGGGGAGTCCTACGAGACCCAGTACTTC. This sequence encodes CAIRPQGESYETQYF.